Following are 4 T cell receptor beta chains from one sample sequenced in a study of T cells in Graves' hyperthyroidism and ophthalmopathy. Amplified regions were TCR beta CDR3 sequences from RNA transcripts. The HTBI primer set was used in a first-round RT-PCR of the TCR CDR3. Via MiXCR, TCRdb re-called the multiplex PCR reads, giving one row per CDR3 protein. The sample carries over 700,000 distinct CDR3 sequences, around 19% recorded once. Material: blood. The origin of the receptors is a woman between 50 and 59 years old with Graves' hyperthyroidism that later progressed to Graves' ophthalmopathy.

The CDR3 sequence is CSVDEGASTEAFF. In DNA form, the CDR3 reads TGCAGCGTTGACGAGGGGGCAAGCACTGAAGCTTTCTTT. The chain employs TRBV29-1 and TRBJ1-1; TRBD1 agrees at 7 bases. CDR3 size: 13 residues. CDR1 SQVTM and CDR2 ANQGSEA come from the germline V gene. With 3 bases clipped from V and 4 bases from J, the junction kept 5 bases outside the gene matches. Filled out from reference TRBV29-1 and TRBJ1-1, the complete variable domain reads SAVISQKPSRDICQRGTSLTIQCQVDSQVTMMFWYRQQPGQSLTLIATANQGSEATYESGFVIDKFPISRPNLTFSTLTVSNMSPEDSSIYLCSVDEGASTEAFFGQGTRLTVV.

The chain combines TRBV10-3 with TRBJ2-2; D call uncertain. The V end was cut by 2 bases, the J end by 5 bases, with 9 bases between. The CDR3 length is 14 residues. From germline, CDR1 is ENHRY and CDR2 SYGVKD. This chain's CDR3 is CAISETGNTGELFF. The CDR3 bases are TGTGCCATCAGTGAGACTGGGAATACCGGGGAGCTGTTTTTT.

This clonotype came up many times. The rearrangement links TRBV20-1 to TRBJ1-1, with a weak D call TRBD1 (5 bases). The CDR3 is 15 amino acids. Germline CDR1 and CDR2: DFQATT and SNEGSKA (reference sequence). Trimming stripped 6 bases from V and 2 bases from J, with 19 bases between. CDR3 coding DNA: TGCAGTGCCCCTACAGGAGGTGCAAGAAACACTGAAGCTTTCTTT. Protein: CSAPTGGARNTEAFF.

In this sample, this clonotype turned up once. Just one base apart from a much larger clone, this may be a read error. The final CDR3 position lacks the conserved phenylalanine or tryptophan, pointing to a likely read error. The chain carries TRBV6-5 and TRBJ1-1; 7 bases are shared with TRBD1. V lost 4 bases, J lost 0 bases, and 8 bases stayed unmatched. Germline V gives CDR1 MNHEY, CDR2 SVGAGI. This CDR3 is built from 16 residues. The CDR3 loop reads CASSFDRDTMNTEAFL. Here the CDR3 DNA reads TGTGCCAGCAGTTTCGACAGGGACACCATGAACACTGAAGCTTTCCTT.